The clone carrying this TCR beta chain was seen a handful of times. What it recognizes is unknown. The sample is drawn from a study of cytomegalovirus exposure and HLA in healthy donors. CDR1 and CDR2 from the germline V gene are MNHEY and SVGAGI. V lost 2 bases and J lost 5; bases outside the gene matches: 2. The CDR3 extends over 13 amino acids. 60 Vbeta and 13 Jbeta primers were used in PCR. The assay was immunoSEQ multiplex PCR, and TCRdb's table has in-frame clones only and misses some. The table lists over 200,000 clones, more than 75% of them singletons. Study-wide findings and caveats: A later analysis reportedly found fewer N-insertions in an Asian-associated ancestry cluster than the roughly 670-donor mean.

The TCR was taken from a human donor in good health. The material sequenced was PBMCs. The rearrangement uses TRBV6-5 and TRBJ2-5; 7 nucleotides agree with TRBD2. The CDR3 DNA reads TGTGCCAGCAGTTACCGGGGGGAGGAGACCCAGTACTTC. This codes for CASSYRGEETQYF.